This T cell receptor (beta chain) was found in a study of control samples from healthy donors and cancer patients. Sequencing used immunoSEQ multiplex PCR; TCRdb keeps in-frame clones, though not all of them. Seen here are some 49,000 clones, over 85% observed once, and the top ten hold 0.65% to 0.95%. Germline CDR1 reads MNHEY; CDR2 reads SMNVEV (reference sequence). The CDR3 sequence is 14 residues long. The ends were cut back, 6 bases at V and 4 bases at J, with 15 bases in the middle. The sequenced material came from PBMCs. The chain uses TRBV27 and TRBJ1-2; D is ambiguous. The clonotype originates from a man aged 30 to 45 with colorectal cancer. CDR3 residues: CASSRSTWGYGYTF. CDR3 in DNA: TGTGCCAGCAGCCGGTCAACCTGGGGCTATGGCTACACCTTC.